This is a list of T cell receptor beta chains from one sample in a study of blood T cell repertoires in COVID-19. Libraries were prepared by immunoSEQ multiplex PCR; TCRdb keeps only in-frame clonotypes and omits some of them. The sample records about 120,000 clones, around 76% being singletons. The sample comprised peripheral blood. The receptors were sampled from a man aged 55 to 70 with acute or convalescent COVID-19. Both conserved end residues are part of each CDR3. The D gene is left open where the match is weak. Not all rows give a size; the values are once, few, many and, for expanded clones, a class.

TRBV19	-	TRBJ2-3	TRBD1	CASTQPGDRGQLADTQYF	TGTGCCAGTACACAACCGGGAGACAGGGGGCAGTTGGCGGATACGCAGTATTTT
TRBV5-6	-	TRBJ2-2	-	CASSLASGELFF	TGTGCCAGCAGCTTGGCTTCCGGGGAGCTGTTTTTT
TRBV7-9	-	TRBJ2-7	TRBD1	CASSLGQGAGEQYF	TGTGCCAGCAGCTTAGGGCAGGGGGCCGGCGAGCAGTACTTC
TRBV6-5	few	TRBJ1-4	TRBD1	CASRKQGSYEKLFF	TGTGCCAGCAGGAAACAGGGGTCCTACGAAAAACTGTTTTTT
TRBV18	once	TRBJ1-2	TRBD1	CASSSTSGGGYGYTF	TGTGCCAGCTCATCCACTTCAGGGGGAGGCTATGGCTACACCTTC
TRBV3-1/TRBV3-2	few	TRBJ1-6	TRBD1	CASSPLDRGRSPLHF	TGTGCCAGCAGCCCCCTGGACAGGGGAAGGTCACCCCTCCACTTT
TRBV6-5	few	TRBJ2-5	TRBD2	CASLLGAGGTETQYF	TGTGCCAGCCTCTTAGGAGCGGGGGGGACGGAGACCCAGTACTTC
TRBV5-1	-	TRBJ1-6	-	CASSEEYSPLHF	TGCGCCAGCAGCGAGGAGTATTCACCCCTCCACTTT
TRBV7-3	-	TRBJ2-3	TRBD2	CASSSGLAGKSDTQYF	TGTGCCAGCAGCTCCGGACTAGCGGGAAAATCAGATACGCAGTATTTT
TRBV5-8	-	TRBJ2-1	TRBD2	CASSLGRLAGGDNEQFF	TGTGCCAGCAGCTTGGGTAGACTAGCGGGAGGGGACAATGAGCAGTTCTTC
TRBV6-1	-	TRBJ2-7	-	CASSESKREQYF	TGTGCCAGCAGTGAAAGCAAACGCGAGCAGTACTTC
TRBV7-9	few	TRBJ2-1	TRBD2	CASSLQRGARNEQFF	TGTGCCAGCAGCTTACAGCGGGGGGCCCGCAATGAGCAGTTCTTC
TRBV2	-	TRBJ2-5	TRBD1	CASRGQGGETQYF	TGTGCCAGCAGGGGACAGGGGGGTGAGACCCAGTACTTC
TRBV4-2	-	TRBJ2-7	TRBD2	CASSQASGTSSYEQYF	TGTGCCAGCAGCCAAGCTAGCGGGACTAGCTCCTACGAGCAGTACTTC
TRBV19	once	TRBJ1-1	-	CASRTGTTQNTEAFF	TGTGCCAGTAGGACCGGGACAACCCAGAACACTGAAGCTTTCTTT
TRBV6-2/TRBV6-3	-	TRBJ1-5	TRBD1	CASSSWDSSFPQHF	TGTGCCAGCAGTTCGTGGGACAGCAGTTTCCCCCAGCATTTT
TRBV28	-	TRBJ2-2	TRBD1	CASRPRTGKSGELFF	TGTGCCAGCAGGCCCCGGACAGGGAAATCTGGGGAGCTGTTTTTT
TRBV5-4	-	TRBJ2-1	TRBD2	CASSLSGGYNEQFF	TGTGCCAGCAGCCTAAGCGGGGGGTACAATGAGCAGTTCTTC
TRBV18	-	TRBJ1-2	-	CASSPGGNGYTF	TGTGCCAGCTCACCAGGAGGAAATGGCTACACCTTC
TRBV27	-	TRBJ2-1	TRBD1	CASSFLGTGERNEQFF	TGTGCCAGCAGTTTTCTTGGGACAGGCGAGCGCAATGAGCAGTTCTTC
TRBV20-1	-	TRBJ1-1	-	CSGKAATEAFF	TGCAGTGGAAAGGCGGCCACTGAAGCTTTCTTT
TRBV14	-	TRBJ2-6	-	CASSQARDSRAGANVLTF	TGTGCCAGCAGCCAAGCCAGAGACAGTAGAGCCGGGGCCAACGTCCTGACTTTC
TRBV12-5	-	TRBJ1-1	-	CASGYRENTEAFF	TGTGCTAGTGGTTACAGGGAGAACACTGAAGCTTTCTTT
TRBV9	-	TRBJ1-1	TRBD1	CASSEGLGQGNTEAFF	TGTGCCAGCAGCGAGGGCCTGGGACAGGGGAACACTGAAGCTTTCTTT
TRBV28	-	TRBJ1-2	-	CASSLGGSGDYGYTF	TGTGCCAGCAGTTTAGGGGGGTCTGGGGACTATGGCTACACCTTC
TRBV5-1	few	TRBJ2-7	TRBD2	CASSLGLAGAYSYEQYF	TGCGCCAGCAGCTTGGGGCTAGCGGGGGCTTACTCCTACGAGCAGTACTTC
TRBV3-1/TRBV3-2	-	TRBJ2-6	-	CASRLGQGNSGANVLTF	TGTGCCAGCAGATTGGGGCAGGGGAACTCTGGGGCCAACGTCCTGACTTTC
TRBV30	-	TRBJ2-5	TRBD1	CAWSQGETQYF	TGTGCCTGGTCACAGGGGGAGACCCAGTACTTC
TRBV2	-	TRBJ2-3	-	CASSVRQDSDTQYF	TGTGCCAGCAGTGTTAGACAGGACAGCGATACGCAGTATTTT
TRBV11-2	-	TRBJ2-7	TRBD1	CASSSLGQGFSYEQYF	TGTGCCAGCAGCTCATTAGGACAGGGGTTCAGCTACGAGCAGTACTTC
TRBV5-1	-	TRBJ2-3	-	CASSLGQSTDTQYF	TGCGCCAGCAGCTTGGGACAATCCACAGATACGCAGTATTTT
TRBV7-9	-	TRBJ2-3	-	CASSHLRPPTDTQYF	TGTGCCAGCAGCCACCTCAGGCCCCCCACAGATACGCAGTATTTT
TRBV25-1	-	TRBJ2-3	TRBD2	CASSEFSGRPTDTQYF	TGTGCCAGCAGTGAATTTAGCGGGAGACCCACAGATACGCAGTATTTT
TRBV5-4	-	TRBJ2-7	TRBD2	CASSLGPPSGGYEQYF	TGTGCCAGCAGCTTGGGTCCGCCTAGCGGGGGCTACGAGCAGTACTTC
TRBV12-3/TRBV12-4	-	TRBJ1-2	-	CASSLGTFYGYTF	TGTGCCAGCAGTTTGGGGACATTCTATGGCTACACCTTC
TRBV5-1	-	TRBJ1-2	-	CASSFGEGDYGYTF	TGCGCCAGCAGCTTCGGGGAGGGGGACTATGGCTACACCTTC
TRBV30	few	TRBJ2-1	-	CAWSQLAQLYNEQFF	TGTGCCTGGAGTCAGCTAGCGCAGCTATACAATGAGCAGTTCTTC
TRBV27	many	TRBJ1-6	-	CASSFGTLGRSPLHF	TGTGCCAGCAGTTTCGGGACTTTGGGTAGATCACCCCTCCACTTT
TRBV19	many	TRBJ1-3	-	CASTYNRVSGNTIYF	TGTGCCAGTACCTACAACAGGGTCTCTGGAAACACCATATATTTT
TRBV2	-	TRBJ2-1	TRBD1	CASRSLSGTGAGGEQFF	TGTGCCAGCCGGTCCTTATCAGGGACAGGAGCCGGGGGTGAGCAGTTCTTC
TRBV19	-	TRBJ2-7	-	CASSIAGADSYEQYF	TGTGCCAGTAGTATAGCAGGGGCCGACTCCTACGAGCAGTACTTC
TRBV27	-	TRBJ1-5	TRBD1	CASAPTGVNQPQHF	TGTGCCAGCGCCCCAACAGGGGTCAATCAGCCCCAGCATTTT
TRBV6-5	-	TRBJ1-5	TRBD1	CASSSGTGAGPQHF	TGTGCCAGCAGTTCCGGGACAGGAGCGGGGCCCCAGCATTTT
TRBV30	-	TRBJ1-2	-	CAWSVGPVRNYGYTF	TGTGCCTGGAGTGTTGGGCCTGTCAGAAACTATGGCTACACCTTC
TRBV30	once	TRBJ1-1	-	CAWTIIGANTEAFF	TGTGCCTGGACCATAATTGGGGCGAACACTGAAGCTTTCTTT
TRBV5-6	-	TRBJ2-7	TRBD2	CASSLVSGGAQGEQYF	TGTGCCAGCAGCTTGGTTAGCGGGGGCGCTCAGGGCGAGCAGTACTTC
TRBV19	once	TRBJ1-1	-	CASSITGQNTEAFF	TGTGCCAGTAGTATAACCGGACAGAACACTGAAGCTTTCTTT
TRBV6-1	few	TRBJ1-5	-	CASSERGLVHPGNQPQHF	TGTGCCAGCAGTGAAAGGGGGTTGGTCCACCCGGGCAATCAGCCCCAGCATTTT
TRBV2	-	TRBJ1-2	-	CASRQSVYGYTF	TGTGCCAGCAGACAGTCTGTCTATGGCTACACCTTC
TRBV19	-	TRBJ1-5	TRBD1	CASSILRQGAHHSNQPQHF	TGTGCCAGTAGTATACTAAGGCAGGGGGCTCACCATAGCAATCAGCCCCAGCATTTT
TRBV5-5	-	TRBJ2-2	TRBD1	CASSLGGQGPTGELFF	TGTGCCAGCAGCTTGGGAGGACAGGGGCCCACCGGGGAGCTGTTTTTT
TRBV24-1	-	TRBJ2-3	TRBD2	CATSEVGGRTDTQYF	TGTGCCACCAGTGAGGTTGGCGGGAGGACAGATACGCAGTATTTT
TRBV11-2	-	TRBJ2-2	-	CASSPLTGELFF	TGTGCCAGCAGCCCTCTCACCGGGGAGCTGTTTTTT